This T cell receptor beta chain was sequenced for a study of T cells after posttransplantation cyclophosphamide. Study-level points and caveats: Recipient CMV seropositivity and CMV reactivation strongly tracked TRB clonality. Donor-recipient repertoire similarity was low at 1-2 months, rising over year one.

Control samples came 1 year after myeloablative marrow transplants with methotrexate plus calcineurin inhibitor. Only in-frame clones appear in the TCRdb table, and some are missing; sequencing was by immunoSEQ multiplex PCR. The sample has roughly 19,000 clones, 75% to 90% seen once. On this clone: Its target is unknown.

The material sequenced was PBMCs, taken approximately twelve months after allogeneic stem cell transplant with calcineurin inhibitor and methotrexate. The clonotype was recovered from a female patient aged 30 to 40 who received an allogeneic stem cell transplant from an unrelated donor, was CMV-positive, and had acute and chronic GVHD. Some of these T cells may belong to the graft donor.

The CDR3 region has the DNA TGTGCCAGCAGCGCGGACAGAAACTATGGCTACACCTTC. Residues: CASSADRNYGYTF. The chain carries TRBV9 and TRBJ1-2; D is perhaps TRBD1 (6 bases). The germline V gene has CDR1 SGDLS and CDR2 YYNGEE. Trimming left V 3 bases short and J 2 bases short, with 8 bases between. This CDR3 is 13 amino acids long.